One and the same sample provided the 7 T cell receptor beta chains below, sequenced in a study of blood T cell repertoires in COVID-19. Clones were sequenced by immunoSEQ multiplex PCR, and TCRdb holds only the in-frame ones, with some missing. This sample yields 90,000 to 140,000 clones, of which 80% to 85% are seen a single time; approximately 40% belongs to the top ten. The source material was peripheral blood. The receptors were gathered from an elderly man with acute or convalescent COVID-19.

Only one count was recorded for this clone. V usage is TRBV19 and J usage is TRBJ2-3, with TRBD2 identical over 12 bases. This CDR3 has 16 residues. Germline values: CDR1 LNHDA, CDR2 SQIVND (reference sequence). Trimming at V came to 1 base and at J to 5 bases, leaving 4 bases not matched to a gene. The CDR3 is CASSIAVLAGGDTQYF. The CDR3 region has the DNA TGTGCCAGTAGTATAGCCGTACTAGCGGGAGGAGATACGCAGTATTTT.

This chain uses TRBV18 with TRBJ1-1; 7 bases match TRBD1. CDR1 is KGHSH and CDR2 is LQKENI in the germline V gene. CDR3 length: 17 residues. V dropped 2 bases and J dropped 3; count of bases not matched to a gene: 12. CDR3 in amino acids: CASSPRATGMGDTEAFF. Here the CDR3 DNA reads TGTGCCAGCTCACCAAGGGCGACAGGGATGGGTGACACTGAAGCTTTCTTT.

This clone has just one count. J is TRBJ2-1 and V is TRBV27; TRBD1 might be the D (6 bases). The germline CDR1 and CDR2 sequences are MNHEY and SMNVEV (reference sequence). The CDR3 is 15 amino acids. The ends were cut back, 6 bases at V and 4 bases at J, with 16 bases in the middle. CDR3 in amino acids: CASRPGQLRYNEQFF. The CDR3 nucleotides are TGTGCCAGCAGACCAGGACAGTTACGATACAATGAGCAGTTCTTC.

The chain is built from TRBV18 and TRBJ2-7; 8 bases map to TRBD2. The CDR3 has 15 residues. Germline CDR1 is KGHSH and CDR2 is LQKENI. V was clipped by 2 bases and J by 4 bases; unmatched bases: 7. The CDR3 DNA is TGTGCCAGCTCACCAGCCTCGGGAGGGCCGTACGAGCAGTACTTC. It encodes CASSPASGGPYEQYF.

The chain is built from TRBV5-1 and TRBJ2-2; TRBD1 might be the D (6 bases). Germline V gene lookup returns CDR1 SGHRS and CDR2 YFSETQ. V lost 0 bases to trimming and J lost 0 bases, with 9 bases between them. The CDR3 runs 16 residues. The CDR3 coding sequence is TGCGCCAGCAGCTTGGTCAGGACAGCGAACACCGGGGAGCTGTTTTTT. This encodes CASSLVRTANTGELFF.

This clone has just a few counts. As DNA, the CDR3 is TGTGCCAGCAGTTACTCAAGAGCCTCTGGAAACACCATATATTTT. Amino acid sequence: CASSYSRASGNTIYF. The chain couples TRBV6-5 to TRBJ1-3, with D uncertain. Germline V gene data show CDR1 as MNHEY and CDR2 as SVGAGI. V was pared by 0 bases and J by 0 bases, with 6 bases between. This CDR3 is built from 15 residues.

The chain is built from TRBV15 and TRBJ2-3; a weak D match, TRBD2 (5 bases). The CDR3 is made up of 15 amino acids. Germline lookup yields CDR1 LNHNV and CDR2 YYDKDF (reference sequence). V lost 5 bases, J lost 0 bases, and 12 bases lay in between. Written as DNA, the CDR3 is TGTGCCACCAGCGGGAGCCCCACTAGCACAGATACGCAGTATTTT. Its translation is CATSGSPTSTDTQYF.